This entry lists 10 T cell receptor beta chains sequenced from one sample in a study of regulatory T cells in long-lasting Graves disease. Time point meaning: persistent/refractory GD, antithyroid drugs over 5 years with positive TRAb. The TCR library was made from RNA extracted from PBMCs. TCR beta libraries were built with iRepertoire HTBI primers and Arm-PCR of CDR3 regions. TCRdb fed the multiplex PCR reads into MiXCR, producing one record per CDR3 protein. The sample consists of fewer than 450,000 distinct CDR3 sequences, roughly a quarter of them appearing once. Sequencing was performed on peripheral blood mononuclear cells (PBMCs), taken when the disease was refractory, from a patient treated with antithyroid drugs. The origin of the receptors is a female donor with Graves disease.

V gene TRBV29-1 combines with J gene TRBJ1-2, with TRBD1 identical over 8 bases. The CDR3 spans 18 residues. Germline V gene sequence: CDR1 SQVTM, CDR2 ANQGSEA. With 3 bases clipped from V and 5 bases from J, the junction kept 20 bases outside the gene matches. In DNA, the CDR3 is TGCAGCGTTGAGGGTTTATGGGACAGGCCAGGATTAGGGTATGGCTACACCTTC. Its translation: CSVEGLWDRPGLGYGYTF.

For this clonotype: A much larger clone differs by one base, so this may be a read error. The CDR3 nucleotides are TGTGCCAGCAGTTTCGGGCGGGGGTTGAGCACTGAAGCTTTCTTT. It translates to CASSFGRGLSTEAFF. The J gene is TRBJ1-1, the V gene TRBV12-3 or TRBV12-4; possible D gene TRBD1, 5 bases. With 3 bases removed from V and 4 bases from J, the gap between germline ends came to 15 bases. The CDR3 covers 15 residues.

The chain uses TRBV30 and TRBJ2-5; D remains unclear. From germline, CDR1 is GTSNPN and CDR2 SVGIG (reference sequence). The CDR3 covers 13 residues. Trimming pared 2 bases from V and 5 bases from J, leaving 12 bases between. CDR3 in amino acids: CAWSYDGGETQYF. CDR3 in DNA: TGTGCCTGGAGTTATGACGGCGGTGAGACCCAGTACTTC. The whole variable domain, filled in from reference TRBV30 and TRBJ2-5, reads SQTIHQWPATLVQPVGSPLSLECTVEGTSNPNLYWYRQAAGRGLQLLFYSVGIGQISSEVPQNLSASRPQDRQFILSSKKLLLSDSGFYLCAWSYDGGETQYFGPGTRLLVL.

This clonotype was seen at least ten times. V usage is TRBV7-9 and J usage is TRBJ2-5; tentatively, D is TRBD1 (6 bases). CDR3 length: 13 amino acids. CDR1 and CDR2 from the germline V gene are SEHNR and FQNEAQ (reference sequence). V dropped 4 bases and J dropped 5 bases, with 11 bases sitting between them. The chain's CDR3 is CASSSGGSETQYF. CDR3 DNA sequence: TGTGCCAGCAGCTCTGGGGGCTCTGAGACCCAGTACTTC. Supplemented by reference TRBV7-9 and TRBJ2-5, the full variable domain reads DTGVSQNPRHKITKRGQNVTFRCDPISEHNRLYWYRQTLGQGPEFLTYFQNEAQLEKSRLLSDRFSAERPKGSFSTLEIQRTEQGDSAMYLCASSSGGSETQYFGPGTRLLVL.

Concerning this clonotype itself: A much more abundant neighbour one base away suggests this may be a read error. The chain couples TRBV28 to TRBJ1-1; D gene unclear. Germline CDR1 is MDHEN and CDR2 is SYDVKM. The CDR3 covers 14 residues. The CDR3 loop reads CVSTPGRLNTEAFF. The CDR3 bases are TGTGTCAGCACGCCCGGGAGGTTGAACACTGAAGCTTTCTTT.

This clonotype came up many times. The rearrangement links TRBV28 to TRBJ1-5; D unclear. The CDR3 is made up of 13 amino acids. V was pared by 7 bases and J by 5 bases, with 12 bases between. CDR1 and CDR2 from the germline V gene are MDHEN and SYDVKM. This CDR3 reads CASTSLRDQPQHF. In nucleotides, the CDR3 is TGTGCCAGCACTTCGCTTCGGGATCAGCCCCAGCATTTT.

The rearrangement links TRBV20-1 to TRBJ2-7; D gene ambiguous. The CDR3 spans 14 residues. CDR1 is DFQATT, CDR2 SNEGSKA, per germline (reference sequence). The germline V and J ends were trimmed by 0 bases and 6 bases, with 15 bases remaining between them. The CDR3 DNA follows: TGCAGTGCTAGAGACTCCGGGCCTAAATTCGAGCAGTACTTC. Protein sequence: CSARDSGPKFEQYF.

The chain couples TRBV24-1 to TRBJ2-7; TRBD1 is a possible D gene (5 bases). Germline V gene lookup returns CDR1 KGHDR and CDR2 SFDVKD. This CDR3 region has 13 residues. V was trimmed by 0 bases and J by 5 bases, leaving 7 bases between them. CDR3 residues: CATSDLQGDEQYF. DNA for the CDR3: TGTGCCACCAGTGATTTGCAAGGGGACGAGCAGTACTTC.

The table lists this clonotype with a few counts. A much larger clone differs from this one at a single base, so this may be a read error. The conserved closing phenylalanine or tryptophan is absent in this CDR3, likely reflecting a read error. The rearrangement links TRBV11-2 to TRBJ1-6; D gene unclear. V lost 5 bases to trimming and J lost 10 bases, with 9 bases between them. The CDR3 runs to 12 residues. Germline-derived CDR1 and CDR2 are SGHAT and FQNNGV. In nucleotides, the CDR3 is TGTGCCAGCAGCCTGGTTGGGTCACCCCTCCACTCT. The encoded protein is CASSLVGSPLHS.

V is TRBV19 and J is TRBJ1-5; the match to TRBD1 covers 7 bases. The CDR3 has 15 residues. Germline V gene sequence: CDR1 LNHDA, CDR2 SQIVND (reference sequence). J was trimmed by 3 bases and V by 4 bases; bases with no gene match: 6. Written as DNA, the CDR3 is TGTGCCAGTAGTACAACAGGGGTTTCCAATCAGCCCCAGCATTTT. Translation gives CASSTTGVSNQPQHF. The entire variable domain, with the rest obtained from reference TRBV19 and TRBJ1-5, is as follows: DGGITQSPKYLFRKEGQNVTLSCEQNLNHDAMYWYRQDPGQGLRLIYYSQIVNDFQKGDIAEGYSVSREKKESFPLTVTSAQKNPTAFYLCASSTTGVSNQPQHFGDGTRLSIL.